These 28 T cell receptor beta chains were all obtained from the same sample, sequenced in a study of blood T cells in healthy people across ages (dated by TCRdb to 2015 to 2017). The receptor library was made with 5' RACE. This sample was sequenced with an Illumina HiSeq 2500. A second PCR of roughly 7 to 12 cycles was run with a J-beta primer mix and a sample-barcoded 5' primer. The public reads were reprocessed in TCRdb via fastp at Q25 and MiXCR, keeping in-frame beta chains. Under each unique CDR3 protein, matching rows form one entry showing the most common genes and DNA. The sample has roughly 1,800,000 distinct CDR3 sequences on record, roughly 50% of them singletons. 2% to 2.5% of the sample is in the top ten clones. The sample taken for sequencing was blood. The source of these receptors is a woman between 35 and 50 years old in good health.

This clonotype was seen only a few times. The chain has TRBV27 and TRBJ2-1, with TRBD2 matching 13 bases. The CDR3 loop spans 15 amino acids. J was trimmed by 9 bases and V by 5 bases; bases with no gene match: 7. From germline, CDR1 is MNHEY and CDR2 SMNVEV (reference sequence). The CDR3, as DNA: TGTGCCAGCAGTGTCACTAGCGGGGGGGCGGGTGAGCAGTTCTTC. It is translated as CASSVTSGGAGEQFF.

This clonotype was observed a handful of times. This sequence joins TRBV7-6 and TRBJ2-1; 9 positions match TRBD2. The junction had 12 bases not matched to a gene; V was cut back by 4 bases and J by 5 bases. The germline V gene has CDR1 SGHVS and CDR2 FNYEAQ. This CDR3 is 17 amino acids long. CDR3 protein: CASSSKSYGTSHNEQFF. Written as DNA, the CDR3 is TGTGCCAGCAGCTCCAAATCCTACGGGACTAGCCACAATGAGCAGTTCTTC.

A word on this clonotype: A much larger clone differs from this one at a single base, so this may be a read error. The chain combines TRBV6-2 or TRBV6-3 with TRBJ2-5; TRBD2 matches 8 bases. Germline lookup yields CDR1 MNHEY and CDR2 SVGEGT. The CDR3 totals 15 residues. CDR3 nucleotides: TGTGCCAGCAGGACAGGACTAGCATCGGTTGAGACCCGGTACTTC. This gives the protein CASRTGLASVETRYF.

The CDR3 here is CASSQPGTTSSYEQYF. CDR3 DNA: TGCGCCAGCAGCCAACCCGGGACCACAAGCTCCTACGAGCAGTACTTC. The chain is built from TRBV4-1 and TRBJ2-7; the D gene could be TRBD1 or TRBD2 (5 bases each). The CDR3 extends over 16 amino acids. V was trimmed by 2 bases and J by 0 bases, leaving 14 bases between them. Germline V lookup: CDR1 MGHRA, CDR2 YSYEKL.

The V and J genes are TRBV9 and TRBJ1-5; tentatively, D is TRBD1 (5 bases). The CDR3 spans 15 residues. CDR1 SGDLS and CDR2 YYNGEE come from the germline V gene. The V gene lost 2 bases and the J gene lost 2 bases, with 11 bases spanning the gap. The CDR3 DNA follows: TGTGCCAGCAGCGTGGGGGGGTCGGGCAATCAGCCCCAGCATTTT. Translated: CASSVGGSGNQPQHF.

The rearrangement uses TRBV28 and TRBJ1-6; D is uncertain. The CDR3 contains 13 residues. Trimming removed 6 bases at V and 5 bases at J, with 8 bases between. CDR1 and CDR2 (germline): MDHEN, SYDVKM. CDR3 residues: CASREDHNSPLHF. DNA of the CDR3: TGTGCCAGCAGGGAAGATCATAATTCACCCCTCCACTTT.

This clonotype appeared a few times. This rearrangement joins TRBV29-1 to TRBJ2-7, with a tentative D call TRBD1 (6 bases). The ends were cut back, 5 bases at V and 2 bases at J, with 10 bases in the middle. The CDR3 contains 12 residues. Germline V CDR1 and CDR2: SQVTM, ANQGSEA. CDR3 sequence: CSVSGQTYEQYF. CDR3 nucleotide sequence: TGCAGCGTTTCCGGACAGACCTACGAGCAGTACTTC.

The chain carries TRBV5-1 and TRBJ2-7; 9 bases are a match to TRBD2. V dropped 5 bases and J dropped 7; count of bases not matched to a gene: 7. The V gene's germline CDR1 is SGHRS and CDR2 YFSETQ. The CDR3 has 13 residues. CDR3 protein: CASRGSSGNEQYF. The CDR3 bases are TGCGCCAGCAGAGGCTCTAGCGGGAATGAGCAGTACTTC.

This clonotype came up once. The chain joins TRBV20-1 to TRBJ2-7, with TRBD1 identical over 8 bases. The CDR3 is 13 residues long. CDR1 and CDR2 from the germline V gene are DFQATT and SNEGSKA (reference sequence). Trimming removed 0 bases from V and 7 bases from J; junction bases left unmatched: 5. The CDR3 DNA is TGCAGTGCTAGAGATACACAGGGGGTTGAGCAGTACTTC. It encodes CSARDTQGVEQYF.

This clonotype was detected a few times. This CDR3 reads CATSRFVASGGGTQYF. CDR3 DNA sequence: TGTGCCACCAGCAGATTCGTCGCTAGCGGCGGTGGGACCCAGTACTTC. V is TRBV15 and J is TRBJ2-5; 7 nucleotides line up with TRBD2. V lost 2 bases to trimming and J lost 7 bases; unmatched junction nucleotides: 13. The CDR3 length is 16 residues. The germline V gene encodes CDR1 LNHNV and CDR2 YYDKDF (reference sequence). The full variable domain, rest sourced from reference TRBV15 and TRBJ2-5, is DAMVIQNPRYQVTQFGKPVTLSCSQTLNHNVMYWYQQKSSQAPKLLFHYYDKDFNNEADTPDNFQSRRPNTSFCFLDIRSPGLGDTAMYLCATSRFVASGGGTQYFGPGTRLLVL.

Worth noting for this clonotype: The junction differs from germline at one of its ends, possibly a read error. The gene calls are TRBV12-3 or TRBV12-4 and TRBJ2-3, with 10 bases lining up with TRBD2. The CDR3 contains 16 residues. This CDR3 reads CASSGTTSGVTGTQYF. CDR3 sequence (DNA): TGTGCCAGCAGTGGGACTACTAGCGGGGTAACAGGTACGCAGTATTTT.

This sequence joins TRBV7-9 and TRBJ2-1, with 10 positions matching TRBD2. The V gene end was trimmed by 1 base and the J gene end by 9 bases; junction bases not matched to a gene: 9. The CDR3 consists of 16 residues. Germline CDR1 reads SEHNR; CDR2 reads FQNEAQ (reference sequence). The CDR3 here is CASSLGRLAGVGEQFF. DNA of the CDR3: TGTGCCAGCAGCTTAGGTCGTCTAGCGGGGGTAGGTGAGCAGTTCTTC.

The chain recombines TRBV6-2 or TRBV6-3 with TRBJ2-2, with D possibly matching TRBD1 (6 bases). Trimming took 11 bases from V and 1 from J, leaving 17 bases between them. CDR1 is MNHEY, CDR2 SVGEGT, per germline. This CDR3 is 15 amino acids long. This chain's CDR3 is CALSLGAGNTGELFF. In nucleotides, the CDR3 is TGTGCCCTGTCCCTGGGGGCAGGGAACACCGGGGAGCTGTTTTTT.

The chain links TRBV5-6 to TRBJ2-5, with D unresolved. The CDR3 runs 14 residues. V gave up 3 bases and J gave up 11 bases, with 20 bases separating them. Germline values: CDR1 SGHDT, CDR2 YYEEEE. The CDR3 spells CASSYRHSGGEQYF. The CDR3 bases are TGTGCCAGCAGCTACCGACACAGTGGTGGAGAGCAGTACTTC.

The chain carries TRBV4-3 and TRBJ2-3; tentatively, D is TRBD1 or TRBD2 (6 bases each). Germline V lookup: CDR1 LGHNA, CDR2 YSLEER. The V gene lost 0 bases and the J gene lost 4 bases, with 14 bases spanning the gap. CDR3 length: 16 residues. The CDR3 loop reads CASSQEGTRGADTQYF. The DNA of the CDR3 is TGCGCCAGCAGCCAAGAGGGGACGAGGGGGGCAGATACGCAGTATTTT.

The rearrangement links TRBV6-5 to TRBJ2-7; 15 bases match TRBD2. The DNA end favors TRBJ2-5, so the J call may be wrong. The CDR3 consists of 19 residues. Germline V gene data show CDR1 as MNHEY and CDR2 as SVGAGI. CDR3: CASSYPRGLAGGPKETQYF. The CDR3 DNA follows: TGTGCCAGCAGTTACCCCAGAGGACTAGCGGGGGGGCCTAAGGAGACCCAGTACTTC.

Turning to this clonotype: The CDR3 does not end in the conserved phenylalanine or tryptophan, so this is likely a read error. The chain joins TRBV12-3 or TRBV12-4 to TRBJ2-5, with TRBD2 as a possible D gene (6 bases). V lost 3 bases to trimming and J lost 11 bases, with 19 bases between them. CDR3 size: 14 residues. The CDR3 nucleotides are TGTGCCAGCAGTTTGGCGGGATCCTACAATGAGCAGTACTAC. It translates to CASSLAGSYNEQYY.

The chain couples TRBV6-5 to TRBJ2-7, with D possibly matching TRBD1 (5 bases). CDR3 size: 17 residues. The V gene lost 0 bases and the J gene lost 1 base, with 16 bases spanning the gap. The germline gives CDR1 MNHEY, CDR2 SVGAGI. The CDR3 coding sequence is TGTGCCAGCAGTTACTCTACGGCGGCAGGGTGGTCCTACGAGCAGTACTTC. Translation: CASSYSTAAGWSYEQYF.

This clonotype was counted only a few times. J is TRBJ2-3 and V is TRBV3-1; the D is unclear. Germline V gene sequence: CDR1 LGHDT, CDR2 YNNKEL (reference sequence). V was cut by 1 base and J by 7 bases, with 9 bases left in between. The CDR3 has 13 amino acids. CDR3 DNA sequence: TGTGCCAGCAGCCAAGTCGAGGCTTATACGCAGTATTTT. This codes for CASSQVEAYTQYF.

This clonotype was seen only once. The junction departs from germline at one end; a sequencing error may be responsible. V is TRBV9 and J is TRBJ2-5; a weak D match, TRBD2 (5 bases). The DNA end lines up better with TRBJ2-1; the J call may be wrong. The length of the CDR3 is 15 residues. Germline CDR1 reads SGDLS; CDR2 reads YYNGEE. CDR3 sequence: CAGSPPPGGWETQFF. DNA of the CDR3: TGTGCCGGCAGCCCCCCGCCAGGAGGTTGGGAGACCCAGTTCTTC.

As concerns this clonotype: A junction boundary mismatches the germline segment, possibly from a read error. The chain employs TRBV18 and TRBJ2-1; 8 bases are a match to TRBD1. The J call may be in error: the DNA end matches TRBJ2-7 better. The CDR3 consists of 15 residues. Looked up from germline, CDR1 is KGHSH and CDR2 is LQKENI. The CDR3 loop reads CASPPGTGGYNEQYF. The CDR3 nucleotides read TGTGCCAGCCCACCCGGGACAGGAGGATACAATGAGCAGTACTTC.

This clonotype was counted only a few times. The rearrangement joins TRBV7-9 to TRBJ1-5, with D hard to call. Germline-derived CDR1 and CDR2 are SEHNR and FQNEAQ (reference sequence). This CDR3 comprises 14 residues. With 5 bases removed from V and 4 bases from J, the gap between germline ends came to 12 bases. The chain's CDR3 is CASSRLGPNQPQHF. The CDR3 region has the DNA TGTGCCAGCAGCCGTCTAGGACCAAATCAGCCCCAGCATTTT.

This rearrangement joins TRBV12-3 or TRBV12-4 to TRBJ2-2, with 12 bases lining up with TRBD1. V lost 11 bases, J lost 7 bases, and 8 bases stayed unmatched. The CDR3 extends over 14 amino acids. The CDR3 loop is CACRDRGLNGELFF. Here the CDR3 DNA reads TGTGCCTGCCGGGACAGGGGGCTTAACGGGGAGCTGTTTTTT.

This clonotype was detected many times. The gene calls are TRBV7-2 and TRBJ2-5; the match to TRBD2 covers 7 bases. The germline CDR1 and CDR2 sequences are SGHTA and FQGNSA. Trimming took 4 bases from V and 4 from J; bases not matched to a gene: 6. The CDR3 spans 14 residues. The CDR3 reads CASSSRTRSETQYF. CDR3 in DNA: TGTGCCAGCAGCTCACGGACTAGGTCAGAGACCCAGTACTTC.

CDR3 loop: CASSFTSREAYEQYF. For the CDR3, the DNA is TGTGCCAGCAGCTTTACTAGCAGAGAAGCCTACGAGCAGTACTTC. The V and J genes are TRBV7-2 and TRBJ2-7; D possibly corresponds to TRBD2 (6 bases). The CDR3 is made up of 15 amino acids. V gave up 3 bases and J gave up 2 bases, with 14 bases separating them. Germline V lookup: CDR1 SGHTA, CDR2 FQGNSA. Combining the CDR3 with reference TRBV7-2 and TRBJ2-7 gives the whole variable domain GAGVSQSPSNKVTEKGKDVELRCDPISGHTALYWYRQSLGQGLEFLIYFQGNSAPDKSGLPSDRFSAERTGGSVSTLTIQRTQQEDSAVYLCASSFTSREAYEQYFGPGTRLTVT.

As regards this clonotype: The germline gene is not matched at one end of the junction; a read error may be the cause. The chain couples TRBV7-8 to TRBJ2-7; 10 bases are shared with TRBD2. The J call may be faulty, since TRBJ2-5 better matches the DNA end. The CDR3 loop spans 16 amino acids. Germline loops: CDR1 SGHVS, CDR2 FQNEAQ. The CDR3 region is CARSLEGGLAFETQYF. In DNA, the CDR3 is TGTGCCAGAAGCTTAGAGGGGGGACTAGCGTTCGAGACCCAGTACTTC.

The J gene is TRBJ2-1, the V gene TRBV20-1, with D possibly called TRBD1 or TRBD2 (5 bases each). The germline V gene encodes CDR1 DFQATT and CDR2 SNEGSKA (reference sequence). This CDR3 region has 15 residues. Trimming took off 4 bases at V and 4 bases at J, with 17 bases between the two ends. CDR3 sequence: CSAIPRGFIYNEQFF. CDR3 nucleotides: TGCAGTGCTATCCCCCGGGGCTTTATATACAATGAGCAGTTCTTC.

Only one count was recorded for this clonotype. The gene calls are TRBV2 and TRBJ2-2, with D uncertain. The CDR3 consists of 14 residues. Deletions cut 7 bases from V and 3 bases from J, with 12 bases between. Germline assignment: CDR1 SNHLY and CDR2 FYNNEI. The CDR3 DNA reads TGTGCCAGCACCCTGGAGAGAGACACCGGGGAGCTGTTTTTT. Its protein is CASTLERDTGELFF.